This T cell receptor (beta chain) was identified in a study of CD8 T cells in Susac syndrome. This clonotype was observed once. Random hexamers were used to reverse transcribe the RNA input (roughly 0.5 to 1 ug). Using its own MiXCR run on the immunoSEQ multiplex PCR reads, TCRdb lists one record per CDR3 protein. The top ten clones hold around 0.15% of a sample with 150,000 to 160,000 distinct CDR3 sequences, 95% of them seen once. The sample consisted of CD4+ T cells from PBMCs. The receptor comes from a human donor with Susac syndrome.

CDR3: CASSPRQGVNYGYTF. The DNA for the CDR3 is TGTGCCAGCAGCCCAAGACAGGGAGTAAACTATGGCTACACCTTC. The rearrangement joins TRBV11-2 to TRBJ1-2; 7 bases agree with TRBD1. There are 15 residues in the CDR3. With V trimmed by 5 bases and J by 2 bases, 8 bases remained unmatched. Per the germline V gene, CDR1 is SGHAT and CDR2 is FQNNGV.